The present entry profiles one TCR beta chain with its context. Its antigen is still unknown. No qualities accompany the bases; no much larger clone lies one base away. As an off-target read in a library built for alpha chains, this beta chain has a frequency of little significance. This sample is drawn from a study of spatial heterogeneity in lung cancer (dated by TCRdb to about 2019). Concerning the study at large: More beta-chain than alpha-chain transcripts were consistently detected, likely reflecting higher beta-chain transcript abundance. TCR transcript counts in tumor regions correlated strongly with a T cell transcriptional module score from matched bulk RNA-seq. In the raw uncorrected reads, each unique combination of TCR and UMI appeared more than ten times on average. In non-small cell lung cancer, the study quantitatively compared TCR alpha and beta repertoires across several tumor regions, matched nontumor lung, and blood. The study linked features of the TCR repertoire to counts of nonsynonymous mutations, which were determined by whole-exome sequencing of tumor tissue. At surgery, over 200 tumor regions, roughly 62 matched nontumor lung samples and a few dozen PBMC samples were TCR-sequenced for both alpha and beta chains.

The sample's time point label is to be understood as: sample taken at primary tumor resection. Samples were obtained from 65 to 90 patients with early-stage, untreated non-small cell lung cancer from the lung TRACERx cohort. Without any cell sorting, TCR sequencing was performed on whole RNA extracted either from tumor and nontumor lung tissue or from cryopreserved PBMC samples. A patient was chosen for TCR sequencing only when enough RNA was available from at least two tumor regions. Before being selected, tumor and adjacent nontumor lung specimens were reviewed by a lung pathologist. Library construction relied on 5' RACE. These reads were obtained on a NextSeq 500. In the TCR library protocol, a unique molecular identifier was attached to each TCR cDNA molecule so that PCR and sequencing errors could be corrected. Per the original workflow: Decombinator tools were used for TCR identification, UMI-based error correction and CDR3 extraction. Expanded TCRs were defined as those above a frequency of 2 per 1,000, corresponding to the top 1% of the tumor frequency distribution. Expanded tumor TCRs were classed as regional if statistically deemed absent (corrected P<0.05) from at least one tumor region, otherwise ubiquitous. Rényi diversity was computed with the R vegan package after subsampling each repertoire 100 times to 5,000 TCRs. To build CDR3 similarity networks, amino acid triplet string-kernel similarity was used, and CDR3s were connected when their pairwise similarity was above 0.82. TCRdb cleaned the public reads at Q25 with fastp, built clones with MiXCR and kept in-frame beta chains. Merged by CDR3 protein, the rows form single entries marked with the most common genes and DNA. For this entry, the V and J calls and clone size follow TCRdb and not the study's own pipeline. A total of about 6,000 distinct CDR3 sequences appear in this sample, around 15% of them only once. About 11% of the sample is taken by the ten largest.

Looking up the germline V gene yields CDR1 SGHVS and CDR2 FQNEAQ. The CDR3 has 15 amino acids, counting the end cysteine and phenylalanine. The kept DNA is CDR3 alone, 45 bases in frame from the first base. V is trimmed back by 7 bases and J by 5 bases, and the junction contains 11 bases that no gene match accounts for. General findings and caveats noted by the study authors: Counts of ubiquitous and regional expanded TCRs were found to correlate with counts of ubiquitous and regional nonsynonymous mutations, respectively. Estimated TCR-seq coverage of tumor T cells was only about 6.5% for alpha chains and 13% for beta chains. Confirming at a functional level the hypothesis that regional TCRs recognize regional mutations was considered to require additional single-cell paired TCR alpha and beta sequencing. The tumor nonsynonymous mutation count correlated with the number of expanded alpha and beta TCRs within the tumor.

The material was lung tumor tissue, obtained at surgery. The chain uses TRBV7-8 and TRBJ2-7, with 10 central nucleotides matching TRBD2. The TCR originated in a male donor with early-stage non-small cell lung cancer. The base sequence is TGTGCCAGCATCACCCACCGGCTAGCGGGGGACGAGCAGTACTTC. It is translated as CASITHRLAGDEQYF.